This passage covers 5 T cell receptor beta chains from one sample sequenced in a study of cytomegalovirus exposure and HLA in healthy donors. The PCR employed 60 Vbeta primers together with 13 Jbeta primers. Here immunoSEQ multiplex PCR was the method, and the copy in TCRdb shows in-frame clones only, minus some. In the table there are around 130,000 clones, roughly 80% of which are singletons. Source material: PBMCs. These receptors all stem from a girl aged 2 to 10 in good health and CMV-seronegative.

The V and J genes are TRBV6-4 and TRBJ2-5; 9 nucleotides match TRBD1. The CDR3 is 16 residues long. With 4 bases clipped from V and 1 base from J, the junction kept 7 bases outside the gene matches. Looked up from germline, CDR1 is MRHNA and CDR2 is SNTAGT. Written as DNA, the CDR3 is TGTGCCAGCAGTGCATATCCGGGACAGGGCCAAGAGACCCAGTACTTC. Its protein is CASSAYPGQGQETQYF.

The chain carries TRBV30 and TRBJ1-1; D is perhaps TRBD1 (5 bases). V lost 2 bases and J lost 4, with 11 bases in between. Germline V CDR1 and CDR2: GTSNPN, SVGIG (reference sequence). The CDR3 sequence is 13 residues long. CDR3 amino acids: CAWSPIGGTEAFF. CDR3 nucleotides: TGTGCCTGGAGTCCGATCGGGGGCACTGAAGCTTTCTTT.

The CDR3 protein is CASTLMGPAGYTF. The CDR3 DNA follows: TGTGCCAGCACCCTTATGGGGCCGGCTGGCTACACCTTC. The chain combines TRBV19 with TRBJ1-2, with a possible D match to TRBD1 (5 bases). This CDR3 has 13 amino acids. CDR1 LNHDA and CDR2 SQIVND come from the germline V gene (reference sequence). The germline V and J ends were trimmed by 9 bases and 7 bases, with 18 bases remaining between them.

The genes are TRBV7-2 and TRBJ2-1, with 11 bases aligning to TRBD2. This CDR3 contains 15 residues. The germline V gene encodes CDR1 SGHTA and CDR2 FQGNSA. V trimming: 2 bases; J trimming: 8 bases; junction bases outside the gene matches: 5. The CDR3 here is CASSLRLAGRDEQFF. Written as DNA, the CDR3 is TGTGCCAGCAGCTTAAGACTAGCGGGACGCGATGAGCAGTTCTTC.

As for this clone: Because the CDR3's place on the DNA is in doubt, the DNA is left out and the CDR3 is given as listed by TCRdb. V is TRBV5-6 and J is TRBJ2-5; the DNA was not used to check the table's D call, TRBD1. The CDR3 numbers 16 amino acids, ends counted. Germline-derived CDR1 and CDR2 are SGHDT and YYEEEE. The CDR3 loop is CASSFFGPGQQETQYF.